The T cell receptor (beta chain) under discussion was sequenced for a study of blood T cell repertoires in COVID-19. About the research overall: T cells, B-cell-depleted T cells, or PBMCs provided the cDNA or gDNA that served as material.

Generated by immunoSEQ multiplex PCR, the TCRdb table keeps only in-frame clones and is missing some. This sample has approximately 220,000 clones; around 83% occur once, and the top ten carry about 1.3%. The V end was cut by 2 bases, the J end by 2 bases, with 14 bases between. The CDR3 contains 15 residues. CDR1 is SGHRS, CDR2 YFSETQ, per germline. The rearrangement joins TRBV5-1 to TRBJ2-7, with a tentative D call TRBD2 (5 bases). Material for sequencing was PBMCs or T cells enriched from blood (not recorded which). This receptor was identified in a middle-aged woman with acute COVID-19. The CDR3 sequence is CASSLRGATAYEQYF. Here the CDR3 DNA reads TGCGCCAGCAGCTTACGGGGAGCAACAGCCTACGAGCAGTACTTC.